The 20 T cell receptor beta chains listed next were all sequenced from one sample in a study of cytomegalovirus exposure and HLA in healthy donors. The data were produced by immunoSEQ multiplex PCR, yet TCRdb's version contains in-frame clones alone and is incomplete. The data show about 150,000 clones, around 84% seen once. The material sequenced was PBMCs. These receptors were obtained from a human donor in good health.

The chain recombines TRBV7-2 with TRBJ1-1; D may be TRBD1 (5 bases). This CDR3 contains 16 residues. V lost 1 base and J 1 base, leaving 13 bases between the germline ends. Germline values: CDR1 SGHTA, CDR2 FQGNSA. The CDR3 DNA follows: TGTGCCAGCAGCTTAGTGGAGGGGCGAGGGAACACTGAAGCTTTCTTT. This gives the protein CASSLVEGRGNTEAFF.

The chain combines TRBV6-5 with TRBJ2-7; the match to TRBD1 covers 8 bases. The CDR3 totals 15 residues. The germline V gene has CDR1 MNHEY and CDR2 SVGAGI. Unmatched junction bases numbered 9, after V lost 5 bases and J lost 3 bases. The chain's CDR3 is CASSPTTGAHYEQYF. In DNA form, the CDR3 reads TGTGCCAGCAGTCCGACGACAGGGGCCCACTACGAGCAGTACTTC.

This clone occurred once. CDR3 sequence: CASSQDQPGAGRDEQFF. The CDR3 nucleotides are TGTGCCAGCAGCCAAGATCAGCCCGGGGCAGGGAGGGATGAGCAGTTCTTC. This chain uses TRBV4-2 with TRBJ2-1; 7 bases map to TRBD2. Germline loops: CDR1 LGHNA, CDR2 YNFKEQ. The CDR3 has 17 amino acids. The junction had 13 bases not matched to a gene; V was cut back by 0 bases and J by 8 bases.

The chain employs TRBV7-3 and TRBJ1-2, with TRBD1 identical over 9 bases. This CDR3 is built from 14 residues. V lost 5 bases to trimming and J lost 5 bases; unmatched junction nucleotides: 6. The germline CDR1 and CDR2 sequences are SGHTA and FQGTGA. The CDR3 sequence is CASSLGTGPYGYTF. CDR3 bases: TGTGCCAGCAGCCTGGGGACAGGGCCTTATGGCTACACCTTC. The whole variable domain, filled in from reference TRBV7-3 and TRBJ1-2, reads GAGVSQTPSNKVTEKGKYVELRCDPISGHTALYWYRQSLGQGPEFLIYFQGTGAADDSGLPNDRFFAVRPEGSVSTLKIQRTERGDSAVYLCASSLGTGPYGYTFGSGTRLTVV.

Concerning this clone: Other DNA sequences of this sample code for an identical CDR3. J is TRBJ2-1 and V is TRBV5-1, with no clear D. Germline V gene sequence: CDR1 SGHRS, CDR2 YFSETQ. There are 11 residues in the CDR3. V was shortened by 4 bases and J by 5 bases, with 4 bases between the two germline ends. CDR3 DNA: TGCGCCAGCAGCCAAAACAATGAGCAGTTCTTC. Its protein is CASSQNNEQFF.

This clone was counted a single time. This chain links TRBV7-9 with TRBJ2-2; TRBD2 is a possible D gene (5 bases). The CDR3 length is 14 residues. Germline V gives CDR1 SEHNR, CDR2 FQNEAQ (reference sequence). The V end lost 4 bases, the J end lost 5 bases, and 11 bases lay between the germline ends. The CDR3, as DNA: TGTGCCAGCAGCTCTTCGACGGGGACCGGGGAGCTGTTTTTT. Translation gives CASSSSTGTGELFF.

The chain recombines TRBV29-1 with TRBJ1-5; 7 bases fit TRBD1. Germline V CDR1 and CDR2: SQVTM, ANQGSEA. V was clipped by 6 bases and J by 9 bases; unmatched bases: 20. The CDR3 extends over 16 amino acids. This CDR3 reads CSVAIPGVQGLAPQHF. The DNA of the CDR3 is TGCAGCGTCGCCATCCCGGGGGTACAGGGGTTGGCGCCCCAGCATTTT.

The chain couples TRBV6-6 to TRBJ2-4; 7 nucleotides match TRBD1. Germline V gene data show CDR1 as MNHNY and CDR2 as SVGAGI (reference sequence). Trimming removed 3 bases from V and 9 bases from J; junction bases left unmatched: 8. The CDR3 consists of 14 residues. CDR3 in amino acids: CASSYKDRKSIQYF. The CDR3 coding sequence is TGTGCCAGCAGTTATAAGGACAGGAAGAGCATTCAGTACTTC.

V usage is TRBV20-1 and J usage is TRBJ1-2, with 7 bases matching TRBD1. The CDR3 has 11 residues. Germline V gene sequence: CDR1 DFQATT, CDR2 SNEGSKA (reference sequence). V shed 7 bases and J 6 bases; nucleotides not matched to a gene: 5. The CDR3 coding sequence is TGCAGTGGTGACAGGGTCAATGGCTACACCTTC. The encoded protein is CSGDRVNGYTF.

The genes are TRBV4-3 and TRBJ1-5, with 8 bases fitting TRBD1. Unmatched junction bases numbered 7, after V lost 6 bases and J lost 3 bases. This CDR3 has 15 amino acids. The germline gives CDR1 LGHNA, CDR2 YSLEER. CDR3 bases: TGCGCCAGCAGTCCGGACAGGGCTAACAATCAGCCCCAGCATTTT. The encoded protein is CASSPDRANNQPQHF.

This clone has just one count. V and J are TRBV4-1 and TRBJ1-1; 7 bases fit TRBD1. The CDR3 contains 15 residues. Losses at the gene ends were 3 bases for V and 1 base for J; bases not matched to a gene: 5. Germline CDR1 is MGHRA and CDR2 is YSYEKL. CDR3 residues: CASSQAGTENTEAFF. CDR3 DNA sequence: TGCGCCAGCAGCCAGGCCGGGACAGAGAACACTGAAGCTTTCTTT.

In nucleotides, the CDR3 is TGTGCCAGCAGCCCGGGACAGGCCCCTGGGGCTTTCTTT. Translation gives CASSPGQAPGAFF. The chain employs TRBV7-2 and TRBJ1-1; 8 bases match TRBD1. Germline V gene lookup returns CDR1 SGHTA and CDR2 FQGNSA. Losses at the gene ends were 5 bases for V and 11 bases for J; bases not matched to a gene: 10. The CDR3 extends over 13 amino acids.

The chain links TRBV6-6 to TRBJ2-1; 8 bases match TRBD1. CDR1 is MNHNY, CDR2 SVGAGI, per germline (reference sequence). The CDR3 is 16 residues long. The J segment lost 6 bases and the V segment lost 4 bases, leaving 11 bases of the junction unmatched. CDR3 loop: CASSSRQGYGSNEQFF. The DNA for the CDR3 is TGTGCCAGCAGTTCAAGACAGGGGTACGGTAGCAATGAGCAGTTCTTC.

CDR3 nucleotides: TGCGCCAGCAGCTTGGCTAGCGGGAGTTTCCATGAGCAGTTCTTC. This encodes CASSLASGSFHEQFF. The rearrangement uses TRBV5-1 and TRBJ2-1; 10 bases match TRBD2. In germline, CDR1 is SGHRS, CDR2 YFSETQ. The CDR3 totals 15 residues. V lost 0 bases, J lost 8 bases, and 5 bases stayed unmatched.

This clone showed up just a few times. V usage is TRBV5-6 and J usage is TRBJ1-2, with 8 bases matching TRBD1. The CDR3 sequence is 16 residues long. Germline V gene data show CDR1 as SGHDT and CDR2 as YYEEEE. Trimming at V came to 3 bases and at J to 3 bases, leaving 10 bases not matched to a gene. In DNA form, the CDR3 reads TGTGCCAGCAGCTCCCATAGGACAGGGATTTACTATGGCTACACCTTC. Translation gives CASSSHRTGIYYGYTF.

Within the sample, this clone is medium-sized. The chain links TRBV9 to TRBJ1-1, with unresolved D. With 2 bases removed from V and 10 bases from J, the gap between germline ends came to 12 bases. Germline CDR1 is SGDLS and CDR2 is YYNGEE. This CDR3 comprises 12 residues. The CDR3 reads CASSVDNGRAFF. The CDR3 coding sequence is TGTGCCAGCAGCGTCGACAATGGTAGAGCTTTCTTT.

J is TRBJ2-7 and V is TRBV10-1; weak D call: TRBD2 (6 bases). The CDR3 extends over 15 amino acids. The V end was cut by 0 bases, the J end by 0 bases, with 9 bases between. CDR1 is WNHNN and CDR2 is SYGVQD in the germline V gene (reference sequence). For the CDR3, the DNA is TGCGCCAGCAGTGAGTCCCGGGGGAGCTCCTACGAGCAGTACTTC. Translated: CASSESRGSSYEQYF.

The rearrangement joins TRBV5-1 to TRBJ2-7; TRBD2 aligns across 13 bases. The V gene end was trimmed by 3 bases and the J gene end by 5 bases; junction bases not matched to a gene: 2. The CDR3 runs to 14 residues. CDR1 is SGHRS and CDR2 is YFSETQ in the germline V gene. Written as DNA, the CDR3 is TGCGCCAGCAGCTCCGGGACTAGCGGGAACGAGCAGTACTTC. Translation: CASSSGTSGNEQYF.

The chain recombines TRBV15 with TRBJ2-7, with TRBD2 matching over 9 bases. V was clipped by 5 bases and J by 2 bases; unmatched bases: 7. This CDR3 comprises 15 residues. In germline, CDR1 is LNHNV, CDR2 YYDKDF (reference sequence). The CDR3 nucleotides read TGTGCCACCAGCCCTAGGGCGGGAGGGCCCTACGAGCAGTACTTC. This gives the protein CATSPRAGGPYEQYF.

This chain connects TRBV10-3 to TRBJ2-5, with TRBD1 matching over 7 bases. This CDR3 is 18 amino acids long. The junction had 15 bases not matched to a gene; V was cut back by 0 bases and J by 5 bases. Germline loops: CDR1 ENHRY, CDR2 SYGVKD. The CDR3 loop is CAISESSIRDRSKETQYF. CDR3 coding DNA: TGTGCCATCAGTGAGTCGAGTATCCGGGACAGATCCAAGGAGACCCAGTACTTC.